The present TCR beta chain was sequenced within a study of human T cells and chemical hapten exposure. General study findings and limits: Patch test score rose with PT1 expanded TCRs, significant at 8, 16, 32, not 4.

The CDR3 totals 14 residues. The V end lost 6 bases, the J end lost 7 bases, and 16 bases lay between the germline ends. Germline V gene data show CDR1 as SNHLY and CDR2 as FYNNEI. In TCRdb, the RACE reads were re-called with MiXCR into one record per CDR3 protein. The data hold about 49,000 distinct CDR3 sequences, with roughly 9.5% observed a single time. The sample's time point: patch test 1, 2 weeks after DPC sensitization. Treatment noted: therapeutic diphenylcyclopropenone sensitization with weekly scalp DPC. In this sample, this clonotype turned up a few times. What it binds is not known. Sequenced here: whole blood, sampled in connection with sensitization to the hapten diphenylcyclopropenone (DPC). V gene TRBV2 combines with J gene TRBJ1-5, with D maybe TRBD1 (5 bases). This receptor was taken from a woman between 50 and 59 years old with alopecia areata. Some clones in this sample may be carry-over from other donors' samples. The CDR3 DNA reads as TGTGCCAGCAGGCCAACGTGGGGGATCCAGCCCCAGCATTTT. Translation: CASRPTWGIQPQHF.